This T cell receptor beta chain was captured in a study of cytomegalovirus exposure and HLA in healthy donors. The PCR employed 60 Vbeta primers together with 13 Jbeta primers. Sequencing used immunoSEQ multiplex PCR; TCRdb keeps in-frame clones, though not all of them. This sample has 98,000 or so clones, with about 80% found just once. Nominally healthy donors were sampled, though unrecorded immune exposures were likely. Study-level results: TCR beta sequences reportedly predicted the HLA-A and HLA-B alleles of most subjects accurately. Within an earlier analysis, most TCR beta V segments proved productive either about 90% or about 30% of the time. The only immune exposure information that was available was CMV serostatus.

CDR3 length: 19 amino acids. V lost 5 bases and J lost 6; bases outside the gene matches: 17. Germline CDR1 is SGHAT and CDR2 is FQNNGV. Points on this clone: What it recognizes is unknown.

The chain has TRBV11-2 and TRBJ2-2; 11 bases map to TRBD2. This receptor was obtained from a man aged 35 to 55 in good health and CMV-seronegative. Sequenced material: PBMCs. CDR3 in DNA: TGTGCCAGCAGCCTTTGGGTCCTAGCGGGAGGTCTTGGTCCCGGGGAGCTGTTTTTT. It codes for CASSLWVLAGGLGPGELFF.